Each of the 25 T cell receptor beta chains below was sequenced from the same sample in a study of blood T cell repertoires in COVID-19. The repertoire was sequenced with immunoSEQ multiplex PCR; TCRdb's copy has only in-frame clones and lacks some. The table has under 350,000 clones, around 85% seen once. Sequencing was carried out using peripheral blood. Receptors originate from a human donor in a cohort sampled during active COVID-19.

The CDR3 reads CATKTDSGANVLTF. The DNA for the CDR3 is TGCGCCACCAAGACAGACTCTGGGGCCAACGTCCTGACTTTC. The chain uses TRBV5-1 and TRBJ2-6; TRBD1 might be the D (5 bases). Trimming stripped 9 bases from V and 0 bases from J, with 10 bases between. CDR3 length: 14 amino acids. The V gene's germline CDR1 is SGHRS and CDR2 YFSETQ.

This chain connects TRBV7-8 to TRBJ2-1; 10 nucleotides agree with TRBD2. Losses at the gene ends were 1 base for V and 9 bases for J; bases not matched to a gene: 9. Per the germline V gene, CDR1 is SGHVS and CDR2 is FQNEAQ. The CDR3 length is 16 residues. CDR3 nucleotides: TGTGCCAGCAGCTTAGGGGTAGCGGGGGGTCAGGGTGAGCAGTTCTTC. It yields the protein CASSLGVAGGQGEQFF.

This sequence joins TRBV11-3 and TRBJ2-2; no firm D call. CDR1 is SGHNT and CDR2 is YENEEA in the germline V gene. CDR3 length: 13 amino acids. With 5 bases removed from V and 2 bases from J, the gap between germline ends came to 6 bases. CDR3 protein: CASSVTNTGELFF. CDR3 nucleotides: TGTGCCAGCAGCGTGACTAACACCGGGGAGCTGTTTTTT.

The chain is built from TRBV21-1 and TRBJ1-2; the table's TRBD1 call for D was not verified on the DNA. TRBV21-1 is labeled a pseudogene. The CDR3 has 17 residues. This CDR3 reads CASSKVSHTDRDYGYTF. In nucleotides, the CDR3 is TGTGCCAGCAGCAAAGTTTCCCATACGGACAGGGACTATGGCTACACCTTC.

This clone showed up just once. The gene calls are TRBV2 and TRBJ1-3; D possibly corresponds to TRBD1 (6 bases). With 4 bases removed from V and 0 bases from J, the gap between germline ends came to 13 bases. The germline gives CDR1 SNHLY, CDR2 FYNNEI. CDR3 length equals 16 residues. The CDR3 DNA is TGTGCCAGCAGTGTATTAGGACAGAGCTCTGGAAACACCATATATTTT. Protein sequence: CASSVLGQSSGNTIYF.

The V and J genes are TRBV10-2 and TRBJ1-1; D is uncertain. The V gene's germline CDR1 is WSHSY and CDR2 SAAADI. This CDR3 is 13 amino acids long. V lost 3 bases, J lost 2 bases, and 7 bases lay in between. CDR3 DNA: TGCGCCAGCAGTGAAGAGGTTAACACTGAAGCTTTCTTT. It yields the protein CASSEEVNTEAFF.

The chain joins TRBV15 to TRBJ2-3; TRBD2 is a possible D gene (6 bases). The CDR3 is 16 residues long. Trimming took off 1 base at V and 4 bases at J, with 15 bases between the two ends. Germline V CDR1 and CDR2: LNHNV, YYDKDF (reference sequence). The CDR3 bases are TGTGCCACCAGCAGAGTTTTAGCGGTTAGAGCAGATACGCAGTATTTT. This sequence encodes CATSRVLAVRADTQYF.

The sample holds a few counts of this clone. The chain links TRBV6-4 to TRBJ1-5, with D tentatively TRBD1 (6 bases). Trimming removed 4 bases at V and 7 bases at J, with 14 bases between. The germline CDR1 and CDR2 sequences are MRHNA and SNTAGT. The CDR3 loop spans 14 amino acids. CDR3 sequence: CASSAKQGLQPQHF. In DNA form, the CDR3 reads TGTGCCAGCAGTGCAAAACAGGGTTTGCAGCCCCAGCATTTT.

CDR3 bases: TGTGCCAGCAGCCGCGGGGGTACAGATAATTCACCCCTCCACTTT. This gives the protein CASSRGGTDNSPLHF. The rearrangement uses TRBV9 and TRBJ1-6; perhaps TRBD1 as D (5 bases). CDR1 is SGDLS, CDR2 YYNGEE, per germline. The V end lost 4 bases, the J end lost 5 bases, and 13 bases lay between the germline ends. This CDR3 is built from 15 residues. The full variable domain, its missing parts supplied by reference TRBV9 and TRBJ1-6, is DSGVTQTPKHLITATGQRVTLRCSPRSGDLSVYWYQQSLDQGLQFLIQYYNGEERAKGNILERFSAQQFPDLHSELNLSSLELGDSALYFCASSRGGTDNSPLHFGNGTRLTVT.

This clone was seen just once. The chain has TRBV2 and TRBJ1-2; D unresolved. Germline CDR1 SNHLY, CDR2 FYNNEI. Trimming cost V 7 bases and J 7 bases, with 13 bases left between them. The CDR3 totals 12 residues. The CDR3 protein is CASTEHYSGYTF. The CDR3 DNA reads TGTGCCAGCACCGAACATTACAGTGGCTACACCTTC. Full variable domain (rest looked up from reference TRBV2 and TRBJ1-2): EPEVTQTPSHQVTQMGQEVILRCVPISNHLYFYWYRQILGQKVEFLVSFYNNEISEKSEIFDDQFSVERPDGSNFTLKIRSTKLEDSAMYFCASTEHYSGYTFGSGTRLTVV.

J is TRBJ2-7 and V is TRBV12-3 or TRBV12-4; D possibly corresponds to TRBD1 (6 bases). The CDR3 spans 13 residues. V gave up 4 bases and J gave up 6 bases, with 13 bases separating them. CDR3 region: CASSWNRVGEQYF. The CDR3 DNA follows: TGTGCCAGCAGTTGGAACAGGGTCGGCGAGCAGTACTTC.

The rearrangement uses TRBV15 and TRBJ2-7, with 10 bases aligning to TRBD2. Germline lookup yields CDR1 LNHNV and CDR2 YYDKDF (reference sequence). The V gene end was trimmed by 5 bases and the J gene end by 0 bases; junction bases not matched to a gene: 4. The CDR3 is 15 residues long. The CDR3 protein is CATSFLAGASYEQYF. CDR3 DNA: TGTGCCACCAGCTTTCTAGCGGGGGCCTCCTACGAGCAGTACTTC. The whole variable domain, filled in from reference TRBV15 and TRBJ2-7, reads DAMVIQNPRYQVTQFGKPVTLSCSQTLNHNVMYWYQQKSSQAPKLLFHYYDKDFNNEADTPDNFQSRRPNTSFCFLDIRSPGLGDTAMYLCATSFLAGASYEQYFGPGTRLTVT.

A single count supports this clone. This chain joins TRBV7-2 and TRBJ1-1, with unresolved D. The CDR3 has 14 amino acids. V gave up 2 bases and J gave up 5 bases, with 12 bases separating them. CDR1 SGHTA and CDR2 FQGNSA come from the germline V gene. The CDR3 loop reads CASSLSSGRTEAFF. The DNA of the CDR3 is TGTGCCAGCAGCTTAAGTAGCGGCCGGACTGAAGCTTTCTTT. Looking up the rest from reference TRBV7-2 and TRBJ1-1 gives the full variable domain: GAGVSQSPSNKVTEKGKDVELRCDPISGHTALYWYRQSLGQGLEFLIYFQGNSAPDKSGLPSDRFSAERTGGSVSTLTIQRTQQEDSAVYLCASSLSSGRTEAFFGQGTRLTVV.

This rearrangement joins TRBV14 to TRBJ1-2, with 7 bases aligning to TRBD1. Trimming at V came to 3 bases and at J to 5 bases, leaving 3 bases not matched to a gene. Per germline, CDR1 SGHDN and CDR2 FVKESK. The CDR3 sequence is 13 residues long. The DNA for the CDR3 is TGTGCCAGCAGCCAGGACAGGAGTTATGGCTACACCTTC. The encoded protein is CASSQDRSYGYTF.

V and J are TRBV6-5 and TRBJ1-4, with TRBD1 as a possible D gene (6 bases). Germline V gene lookup returns CDR1 MNHEY and CDR2 SVGAGI. The CDR3 spans 16 residues. V gave up 0 bases and J gave up 5 bases, with 13 bases separating them. CDR3 DNA: TGTGCCAGCAGTTACTCCCCCAGGGGCGCGAATGAAAAACTGTTTTTT. Translating it yields CASSYSPRGANEKLFF.

The chain is built from TRBV25-1 and TRBJ1-1; D is uncertain. This CDR3 comprises 16 residues. Per the germline V gene, CDR1 is MGHDK and CDR2 is SYGVNS. Between the trimmed V and J ends, which lost 4 bases and 3 bases, there was a span of 18 bases. In nucleotides, the CDR3 is TGTGCCAGCAGTGCGCCGGGGTTGAGGCTCCACACTGAAGCTTTCTTT. Translation: CASSAPGLRLHTEAFF.

This clone has a single count. The chain couples TRBV21-1 to TRBJ1-3. TRBV21-1 constitutes a pseudogene. The CDR3 loop spans 17 amino acids. CDR3 amino acids: CASSKDSGSYPGNTIYF. In DNA, the CDR3 is TGTGCCAGCAGCAAAGACTCCGGGAGCTACCCTGGAAACACCATATATTTT.

The chain carries TRBV6-5 and TRBJ2-7; no firm D call. From germline, CDR1 is MNHEY and CDR2 SVGAGI. Trimming took 5 bases from V and 2 from J, leaving 13 bases between them. This CDR3 spans 14 amino acids. The CDR3 loop is CASSPFEAAYEQYF. The CDR3 DNA is TGTGCCAGCAGTCCCTTCGAGGCGGCCTACGAGCAGTACTTC.

The chain recombines TRBV27 with TRBJ1-5; D unresolved. Trimming cost V 7 bases and J 4 bases, with 14 bases left between them. Germline values: CDR1 MNHEY, CDR2 SMNVEV (reference sequence). The CDR3 sequence is 14 residues long. For the CDR3, the DNA is TGTGCCAGCATTCACCCAAAGCCAAATCAGCCCCAGCATTTT. Protein: CASIHPKPNQPQHF.

This chain connects TRBV15 to TRBJ2-1; D unresolved. Germline V gives CDR1 LNHNV, CDR2 YYDKDF (reference sequence). V shed 1 base and J shed 7 bases, with 17 bases lying between them. This CDR3 region has 16 residues. CDR3 in amino acids: CATSRVVQLLVNEQFF. The CDR3 coding sequence is TGTGCCACCAGCAGAGTGGTACAGCTTCTTGTGAATGAGCAGTTCTTC.

The chain couples TRBV6-6 to TRBJ1-1, with 9 positions matching TRBD1. This CDR3 comprises 16 residues. Germline V lookup: CDR1 MNHNY, CDR2 SVGAGI (reference sequence). Trimming cost V 9 bases and J 1 base; bases outside gene matches: 12. CDR3 in amino acids: CASRIGTGFGNTEAFF. CDR3 bases: TGTGCCAGTCGTATAGGGACAGGGTTCGGGAACACTGAAGCTTTCTTT.

V gene TRBV6-5 combines with J gene TRBJ1-1; no clear D gene. This CDR3 comprises 12 residues. Trimming removed 5 bases from V and 4 bases from J, with 8 bases in between. CDR1 and CDR2 from the germline V gene are MNHEY and SVGAGI. CDR3 DNA: TGTGCCAGCAGTATCAATCCCACTGAAGCTTTCTTT. Translating it yields CASSINPTEAFF.

The V call is TRBV6-5, the J call TRBJ1-5; 10 positions match TRBD1. Germline CDR1 is MNHEY and CDR2 is SVGAGI. The CDR3 is made up of 15 amino acids. The junction had 10 bases not matched to a gene; V was cut back by 7 bases and J by 7 bases. DNA for the CDR3: TGTGCCAGCAACCTCGACAGGGGGCTCAACCAGCCCCAGCATTTT. Protein sequence: CASNLDRGLNQPQHF.

The rearrangement joins TRBV10-3 to TRBJ1-2; TRBD1 agrees at 9 bases. CDR3 size: 15 residues. The germline V gene has CDR1 ENHRY and CDR2 SYGVKD. V gave up 3 bases and J gave up 1 base; unmatched junction bases: 3. The CDR3 region is CAISDMGQGNYGYTF. As DNA, the CDR3 is TGTGCCATCAGTGATATGGGACAGGGTAACTATGGCTACACCTTC.

The V call is TRBV3-1 (or the pseudogene TRBV3-2), the J call TRBJ1-2, with a possible D match to TRBD1 (5 bases). V dropped 1 base and J dropped 7 bases, with 13 bases sitting between them. This CDR3 comprises 14 residues. Germline V gene data show CDR1 as LGHDT and CDR2 as YNNKEL (reference sequence). CDR3 bases: TGTGCCAGCAGCCAAGGGTGGGAGGGGCCTGGCTACACCTTC. Its protein product is CASSQGWEGPGYTF.